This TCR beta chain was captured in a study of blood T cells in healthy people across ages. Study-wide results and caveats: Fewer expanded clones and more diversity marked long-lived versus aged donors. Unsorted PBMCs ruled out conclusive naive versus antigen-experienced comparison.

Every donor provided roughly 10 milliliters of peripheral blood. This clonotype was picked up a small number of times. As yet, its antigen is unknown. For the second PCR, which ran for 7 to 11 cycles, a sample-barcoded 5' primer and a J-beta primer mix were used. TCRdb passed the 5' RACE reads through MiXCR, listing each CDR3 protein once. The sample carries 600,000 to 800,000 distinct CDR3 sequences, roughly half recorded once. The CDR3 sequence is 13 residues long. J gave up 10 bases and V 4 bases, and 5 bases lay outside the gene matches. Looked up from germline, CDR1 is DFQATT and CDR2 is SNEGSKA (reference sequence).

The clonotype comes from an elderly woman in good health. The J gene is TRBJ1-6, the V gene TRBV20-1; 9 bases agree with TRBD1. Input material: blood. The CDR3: CSATQGAESPLHF. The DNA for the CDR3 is TGCAGTGCTACACAGGGGGCGGAATCACCCCTCCACTTT.